The source of this TCR beta chain is a study of CD8 T cells in seronegative destructive rheumatoid arthritis (dated by TCRdb to the early 2020s). Background for the entire study: Biological drugs were being received by seven of the eight CND-RA patients at the time of sampling. The study compared peripheral CD8+ TCRbeta repertoires from patients with CCP-negative destructive rheumatoid arthritis (CND-RA) against repertoires from newly diagnosed seropositive RA, seronegative RA and healthy controls. The seropositive RA, seronegative RA and healthy control comparison cohorts were taken from a previously published TCRbeta dataset and were not newly sequenced.

Broad study findings and their caveats: The study acknowledged the small size of the CND-RA cohort as a limitation. The authors read the apparently distinct set of enriched public clonotypes carried by CND-RA patients as support for a separate disease subset. Because no diagnostic samples were available, the TCR repertoire differences may partly reflect poor disease control over the years rather than being present at onset. CND-RA repertoires showed more CMV-reactive and fewer influenza A-reactive CD8+ TCRbeta sequences than controls and other RA subtypes. With age adjusted for, CD8+ TCRbeta repertoires in CND-RA patients appeared less diverse and more clonal than repertoires in other RA subtypes. Across the 95,000 to 150,000 clonotypes tested, no public clonotype enrichment survived Benjamini-Hochberg correction.

Genomic DNA from CD8+ cells was used for TCRbeta sequencing, which was performed according to the manufacturer's instructions. TCRbeta sequencing used the immunoSEQ assay and was run at a genomics technology centre in Finland. Per the source publication's procedure: Clonotype tables produced by the immunoSEQ preprocessing pipeline were converted into VDJtools format, and non-productive clonotypes were filtered out. Samples with fewer than 10,000 reads were excluded, the remaining samples were subsampled to 10,000 reads, and most of the eight CND-RA samples were retained. The VDJtools CalcDiversityStats function was applied to data subsampled to 10,000 reads to calculate Shannon-Wiener, Simpson and clonality indices. To infer antigen specificity, non-singleton TCRbeta clonotypes were hard-matched against VDJdb, meaning no mismatches were allowed. Clusters with potentially shared antigen targets were formed by grouping CDR3 sequences that differed by one amino acid (Hamming distance 1). After groups were resampled to six samples, public clonotypes were tested for group enrichment with one-sided Fisher's exact tests, and this procedure was repeated ten times. TCRdb carries this immuneACCESS record with in-frame sequences only. Its versions omit some clonotypes, under half of them owing to an unresolved V gene in the studies checked, with the rest unexplained. The V and J calls and clone size come from that table; D and trimming were worked out from the DNA. This sample comprises 13,000 or so clones, roughly four fifths of them detected only once. Of the sample, under 35% is held by the ten largest clones.

A negative result on the clinical CCP2 antibody test was shown by CND-RA patients, and progression of joint destruction was observed despite active therapy. Every CND-RA patient showed typical joint destruction in the wrists and ankles and had failed conventional anti-rheumatic therapy. CND-RA patients were sampled after long disease histories, spanning decades in several cases, rather than at diagnosis. Each patient provided 45 to 50 millilitres of EDTA-anticoagulated peripheral blood. Ficoll-Paque PLUS density gradient separation was used to isolate peripheral blood mononuclear cells. AutoMACS magnetic bead positive selection was used to isolate CD8+ cells from fresh or cryopreserved PBMCs, and purity was verified by flow cytometry. Genomic DNA was extracted with Nucleospin Tissue or Tissue XS kits and quantified on a Qubit 2.0 fluorometer. Turning to this clone: No cognate antigen has been identified for it. Base qualities were left out, and no much larger clone turns up one base away.

Trimming removed 5 bases from V and 3 bases from J; the gene matches leave 7 bases unexplained. Reading from cysteine to phenylalanine, the CDR3 counts 16 amino acids. Only the CDR3 portion is preserved as DNA: 48 bases, with reading frame beginning at the first base. The germline V gene (reference sequence) supplies CDR1 LNHDA and CDR2 SQIVND. The receptor comes from a woman aged 30 to 49 with seronegative destructive rheumatoid arthritis. Recombination joined TRBV19 with TRBJ2-1, with 10 middle bases fitting TRBD1. The sequenced sample consisted of CD8+ T cells from blood. This receptor has the CDR3 CASSALDRGLYNEQFF. Read as DNA, the sequence is TGTGCCAGTAGTGCCCTCGACAGGGGGCTCTACAATGAGCAGTTCTTC. The CDR3 plus the reference TRBV19 and TRBJ2-1 genes for the other parts give the full variable domain: DGGITQSPKYLFRKEGQNVTLSCEQNLNHDAMYWYRQDPGQGLRLIYYSQIVNDFQKGDIAEGYSVSREKKESFPLTVTSAQKNPTAFYLCASSALDRGLYNEQFFGPGTRLTVL.